This is a list of T cell receptor beta chains from one sample in a study of blood T cell repertoires in COVID-19. The assay was immunoSEQ multiplex PCR, and TCRdb's table has in-frame clones only and misses some. Here the sample spans 150,000 to 200,000 clones, more than 85% being singletons. The sequenced sample consisted of peripheral blood. The receptors here all came from a man aged 18-30 years with acute or convalescent COVID-19. Each CDR3 is given with its conserved first and last residue. A D gene is named only where the DNA matches it firmly. The size field is filled for only some rows; it gives once, few, many or a size class.

TRBJ1-6 | TRBD1 | TRBV28 | - | TGTGCCAGCAGTTGGCCTAACAGGGGTTTACCCCTCCACTTT | CASSWPNRGLPLHF
TRBJ2-5 | TRBD2 | TRBV19 | - | TGTGCCAGTAGTATGACTAGCGGGGGCACCCAAGAGACCCAGTACTTC | CASSMTSGGTQETQYF
TRBJ2-1 | TRBD1 | TRBV7-3 | few | TGTGCCAGCAGCCCGGGACAGGGTGGGAATGAGCAGTTCTTC | CASSPGQGGNEQFF
TRBJ2-3 | TRBD1 | TRBV6-6 | - | TGTGCCACCGGACAGGACCTCGCAGATACGCAGTATTTT | CATGQDLADTQYF
TRBJ1-2 | - | TRBV6-5 | once | TGTGCCAGCACCCTTAGTTGGACAGAAAACTATGGCTACACCTTC | CASTLSWTENYGYTF
TRBJ1-3 | TRBD1 | TRBV3-1/TRBV3-2 | - | TGTGCCAGCAGCCCCATCAGGGGGCTGGCTGGAAACACCATATATTTT | CASSPIRGLAGNTIYF
TRBJ1-5 | TRBD1 | TRBV30 | - | TGTGCCTGGAGTGGGGGCCGGACAGGGGTTTTTAGCAATCAGCCCCAGCATTTT | CAWSGGRTGVFSNQPQHF
TRBJ1-2 | - | TRBV6-1 | - | TGTGCCAGCAGTGAAAGGGGGATCGGCTATGGCTACACCTTC | CASSERGIGYGYTF
TRBJ2-7 | TRBD1 | TRBV4-1 | few | TGCGCCAGCAGCCAAGAGGTCCCGACAGGGAGCTCCTACGAGCAGTACTTC | CASSQEVPTGSSYEQYF
TRBJ1-5 | - | TRBV21-1 | - | TGTGCCAGCAGCAAGCGGGGGGAAAGAATCAAGATCTATCAGCCCCAGCATTTT | CASSKRGERIKIYQPQHF
TRBJ2-1 | - | TRBV5-1 | - | TGCGCCAGCAGTCCCGGGGACTCCTACAATGAGCAGTTCTTC | CASSPGDSYNEQFF
TRBJ1-2 | - | TRBV7-3 | - | TGTGCCAGCAGCCGCACAGGGAATTCTAACTATGGCTACACCTTC | CASSRTGNSNYGYTF
TRBJ2-6 | TRBD1 | TRBV7-9 | - | TGTGCCAGCAGCACCGGGACAGGGGGCCCTGGGGCCAACGTCCTGACTTTC | CASSTGTGGPGANVLTF
TRBJ2-3 | TRBD2 | TRBV6-5 | - | TGTGCCAGCGAGGGACTAGCGGTGGGCACAGATACGCAGTATTTT | CASEGLAVGTDTQYF
TRBJ1-1 | - | TRBV2 | - | TGTGCCAGCAGGCGGGAGGGGAACACTGAAGCTTTCTTT | CASRREGNTEAFF
TRBJ2-3 | TRBD2 | TRBV6-5 | - | TGTGCCAGCAGTTTAACTAGCGGGGGAAAAGATACGCAGTATTTT | CASSLTSGGKDTQYF
TRBJ2-3 | - | TRBV7-3 | - | TGTGCCAGCAGCTGGGCGGGGGCCAACACAGATACGCAGTATTTT | CASSWAGANTDTQYF
TRBJ2-7 | TRBD2 | TRBV5-5 | - | TGTGCCAGCAGCCGGGGGACTAGCGGGGGGCCCAATCCCGAGCAGTACTTC | CASSRGTSGGPNPEQYF
TRBJ2-1 | TRBD2 | TRBV7-9 | few | TGTGCCAGCAGCCCCCTAGCGGGGGATTTCAATGAGCAGTTCTTC | CASSPLAGDFNEQFF
TRBJ1-2 | - | TRBV5-5 | few | TGTGCCAGCAGCTTCCACAGCCTCTATGGCTACACCTTC | CASSFHSLYGYTF
TRBJ2-1 | - | TRBV7-9 | - | TGTGCCAGCACCATCTCTGTGGGTAGGACATCCTACAATGAGCAGTTCTTC | CASTISVGRTSYNEQFF
TRBJ2-1 | - | TRBV3-1/TRBV3-2 | - | TGTGCCAGCAGCCTTACCAGGGGCTACAATGAGCAGTTCTTC | CASSLTRGYNEQFF
TRBJ1-2 | - | TRBV23-1 | few | TGCGCCAGCAGTCAATCCTCCGGAGTTCCTAACTATGGCTACACCTTC | CASSQSSGVPNYGYTF
TRBJ1-1 | TRBD1 | TRBV18 | - | TGTGCCAGCTCACCCGGGACAGGGGACACTGAAGCTTTCTTT | CASSPGTGDTEAFF
TRBJ1-2 | TRBD1 | TRBV10-3 | once | TGTGCCATCAGTGAAGGACAGGGCCCACCCTATGGCTACACCTTC | CAISEGQGPPYGYTF
TRBJ1-2 | - | TRBV21-1 | - | TGTGCCAGCAGCAGACGCAGGGTTAGAGCTAACTATGGCTACACCTTC | CASSRRRVRANYGYTF
TRBJ1-2 | TRBD1 | TRBV5-1 | - | TGCGCCAGCAGCTTGGGACAGGGGGAGTATGGCTACACCTTC | CASSLGQGEYGYTF
TRBJ1-1 | - | TRBV2 | - | TGTGCCAGCACCCGGCGGGGGATCATGAACACTGAAGCTTTCTTT | CASTRRGIMNTEAFF
TRBJ1-2 | - | TRBV30 | - | TGTGCCTGGAGTGTGGGAGCAGGATTTAACTATGGCTACACCTTC | CAWSVGAGFNYGYTF
TRBJ2-1 | - | TRBV3-1/TRBV3-2 | - | TGTGCCAGCAGCCCACGCCGGCGGGGTGGGAATGAGCAGTTCTTC | CASSPRRRGGNEQFF
TRBJ2-2 | TRBD1 | TRBV29-1 | once | TGCAGCGTAGGGACAGCACAAAACACCGGGGAGCTGTTTTTT | CSVGTAQNTGELFF
TRBJ2-5 | - | TRBV11-2 | - | TGTGCCAGCAGCCCACGGGTGGGGAGACCCCAAGAGACCCAGTACTTC | CASSPRVGRPQETQYF
TRBJ1-2 | - | TRBV7-9 | - | TGTGCCAGCAGCTTGATATCCGGACAGTTACCTAACTATGGCTACACCTTC | CASSLISGQLPNYGYTF
TRBJ2-2 | TRBD2 | TRBV5-4 | - | TGTGCCAGCAGCTTGGCCTGGGGACTAGCGTCCGGGGAGCTGTTTTTT | CASSLAWGLASGELFF
TRBJ2-1 | TRBD1 | TRBV19 | - | TGTGCCAGTACCCCGGGACAGGGTTCCTACAATGAGCAGTTCTTC | CASTPGQGSYNEQFF
TRBJ1-1 | TRBD1 | TRBV18 | - | TGTGCCAGCTCACCACCGAAGGGACAGGGACCCACTGAAGCTTTCTTT | CASSPPKGQGPTEAFF
TRBJ1-1 | - | TRBV2 | once | TGTGCCAGCAGTGAAACCGGGGAGGTTGAAGCTTTCTTT | CASSETGEVEAFF
TRBJ2-2 | - | TRBV18 | - | TGTGCCAGCTCACCACGGACGTCAGGGGTCGGCACCGGGGAGCTGTTTTTT | CASSPRTSGVGTGELFF
TRBJ1-5 | TRBD1 | TRBV24-1 | - | TGTGCCACCAGTGAGACCGGGACAGGCAGAGGCAATCAGCCCCAGCATTTT | CATSETGTGRGNQPQHF
TRBJ2-2 | TRBD1 | TRBV7-9 | - | TGTGCCAGCAGCCAACAGGGGGCGCAGCCCGGGGAGCTGTTTTTT | CASSQQGAQPGELFF
TRBJ1-3 | TRBD1 | TRBV4-1 | - | TGCGCCAGCAGAAGAAGGTGGACAGGGAGCTCTGGAAACACCATATATTTT | CASRRRWTGSSGNTIYF
TRBJ2-3 | - | TRBV13 | - | TGTGCCAGCAGCTTCCAGAACAAGGATACGCAGTATTTT | CASSFQNKDTQYF
TRBJ2-1 | TRBD1 | TRBV6-6 | - | TGTGCCAGCATTAAACAGGGGGTAAGGAACAATGAGCAGTTCTTC | CASIKQGVRNNEQFF
TRBJ2-1 | - | TRBV4-1 | - | TGCGCCAGCACCTCCGAAGGAGGTCCCTCCGGGAGCAATGAGCAGTTCTTC | CASTSEGGPSGSNEQFF
TRBJ1-2 | - | TRBV6-5 | - | TGTGCCAGCAGTTACGAGGCCAACTATGGCTACACCTTC | CASSYEANYGYTF
TRBJ2-7 | TRBD2 | TRBV7-8 | once | TGTGCCAGCAGCTCCGGACTAGCGGGGGGGCTTATTCAGCAGTACTTC | CASSSGLAGGLIQQYF
TRBJ1-5 | TRBD1 | TRBV6-2/TRBV6-3 | - | TGTGCCAGCAGTTCGACAGGGGCCAAGGCTCAGCCCCAGCATTTT | CASSSTGAKAQPQHF
TRBJ2-3 | TRBD2 | TRBV2 | - | TGTGCCAGCAGAGCTCCGGGACTAGCGACAGATACGCAGTATTTT | CASRAPGLATDTQYF
TRBJ1-1 | TRBD1 | TRBV18 | - | TGTGCCAGCTCAGGGGACAGGCTGCCGAACACTGAAGCTTTCTTT | CASSGDRLPNTEAFF
TRBJ1-1 | - | TRBV6-1 | once | TGTGCCAGCAGTGATCCGCCTAGGAACACTGAAGCTTTCTTT | CASSDPPRNTEAFF
TRBJ1-2 | TRBD1 | TRBV7-9 | - | TGTGCCAGCAGCTTAGTCGGGACAGGGAATGGCTACACCTTC | CASSLVGTGNGYTF
TRBJ1-5 | - | TRBV5-8 | - | TGTGCCAGCAGCTTGGTAGTGGGCCTCGATCAGCCCCAGCATTTT | CASSLVVGLDQPQHF
TRBJ2-2 | TRBD1 | TRBV24-1 | - | TGTGCCACCAGTGATCTAAGACAGGGATCGAACACCGGGGAGCTGTTTTTT | CATSDLRQGSNTGELFF
TRBJ1-4 | TRBD1 | TRBV30 | - | TGTGCCTGGAGGGGACAGGGCGGACGCGAAAAACTGTTTTTT | CAWRGQGGREKLFF